This TCR beta chain appears in the sequencing data of a study of cytomegalovirus exposure and HLA in healthy donors. Only in-frame clones appear in the TCRdb table, and some are missing; sequencing was by immunoSEQ multiplex PCR. Among 110,000 or so clones listed, approximately 90% were seen once. With regard to this clone: The antigen is not known.

CDR3 size: 16 residues. The ends lost 5 bases at V and 1 base at J; junction bases unmatched: 3. CDR1 and CDR2 from the germline V gene are KGHSH and LQKENI. Study-wide results and limits: Associated with cytomegalovirus, according to the listing, were 164 TCR beta chains.

Sequenced material: PBMCs. The V gene is TRBV18, the J gene TRBJ2-6; TRBD1 aligns across 9 bases. This receptor was taken from a man between 18 and 29 years old in good health and CMV-seropositive. CDR3 residues: CASSRQGGSGANVLTF. The CDR3 DNA sequence: TGTGCCAGCTCAAGACAGGGGGGGTCTGGGGCCAACGTCCTGACTTTC.